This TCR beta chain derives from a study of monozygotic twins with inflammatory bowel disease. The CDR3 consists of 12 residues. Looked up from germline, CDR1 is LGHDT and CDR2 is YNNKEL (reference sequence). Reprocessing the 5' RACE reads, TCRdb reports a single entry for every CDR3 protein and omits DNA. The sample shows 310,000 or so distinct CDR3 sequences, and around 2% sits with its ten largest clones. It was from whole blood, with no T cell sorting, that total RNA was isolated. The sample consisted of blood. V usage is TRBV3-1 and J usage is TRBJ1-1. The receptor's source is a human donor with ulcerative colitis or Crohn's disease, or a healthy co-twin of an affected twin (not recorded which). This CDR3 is CASSQEAVKAFF.